This is a list of T cell receptor beta chains from one sample in a study of beta chain features in type 1 diabetes. Clones were sequenced by immunoSEQ multiplex PCR, and TCRdb holds only the in-frame ones, with some missing. The sample lists a few hundred thousand clones, roughly an eighth occurring once. The sequenced sample was naive CD4+ T cells from blood. The receptor set was obtained from a man between 25 and 39 years old with type 1 diabetes. Both conserved end residues are part of each CDR3. The order of the fields is D gene, clone size, V gene, J gene, CDR3 DNA, CDR3 protein. D genes are given only for firm matches. A row's size may be missing; if present it is once, few, many or a size class.

d_gene: .
abundance: .
v_gene: TRBV14
j_gene: TRBJ2-7
CDR3nt: TGTGCCAGCAGCCCCCGGTCCCCTTCCTACGAGCAGTACTTC
CDR3aa: CASSPRSPSYEQYF

d_gene: TRBD2
abundance: few
v_gene: TRBV11-2
j_gene: TRBJ2-4
CDR3nt: TGTGCCAGCAGCTTAGCGGTCGGGGGACTAGCGGCCCCCAAAAACATTCAGTACTTC
CDR3aa: CASSLAVGGLAAPKNIQYF

d_gene: .
abundance: once
v_gene: TRBV21-1
j_gene: TRBJ2-3
CDR3nt: TGTGCCAGCAGCCGTTGGACGGCGGGTAGGGATACGCAGTATTTT
CDR3aa: CASSRWTAGRDTQYF

d_gene: TRBD2
abundance: .
v_gene: TRBV9
j_gene: TRBJ2-7
CDR3nt: TGTGCCAGCAGCCCCGGACTAGCGGGACTCTACGAGCAGTACTTC
CDR3aa: CASSPGLAGLYEQYF

d_gene: TRBD2
abundance: few
v_gene: TRBV28
j_gene: TRBJ2-1
CDR3nt: TGTGCCAGCAGAAGGACTAGCGGGACCTACAATGAGCAGTTCTTC
CDR3aa: CASRRTSGTYNEQFF

d_gene: TRBD2
abundance: few
v_gene: TRBV7-9
j_gene: TRBJ2-1
CDR3nt: TGTGCCAGCAGTCCTCTAGCGGGAGGAGGGTTAAATGAGCAGTTCTTC
CDR3aa: CASSPLAGGGLNEQFF

d_gene: TRBD1
abundance: .
v_gene: TRBV28
j_gene: TRBJ2-6
CDR3nt: TGTGCCAGCAGTGAACAGGGGTCTGGGGCCAACGTCCTGACTTTC
CDR3aa: CASSEQGSGANVLTF

d_gene: TRBD2
abundance: .
v_gene: TRBV5-4
j_gene: TRBJ2-7
CDR3nt: TGTGCCAGCAGCTTGGCAGTTAGCGGGCTGGCCTTCGAGCAGTACTTC
CDR3aa: CASSLAVSGLAFEQYF

d_gene: .
abundance: .
v_gene: TRBV10-3
j_gene: TRBJ2-7
CDR3nt: TGTGCCATCAGTGAGTCGACGGCGAGGGAGCAGTACTTC
CDR3aa: CAISESTAREQYF

d_gene: .
abundance: .
v_gene: TRBV19
j_gene: TRBJ1-2
CDR3nt: TGTGCCAGTAGTCACAATCGTATGGATGGCTACACCTTC
CDR3aa: CASSHNRMDGYTF

d_gene: .
abundance: few
v_gene: TRBV7-3
j_gene: TRBJ2-5
CDR3nt: TGTGCCAGCAGCCCCCGACCGGGACTCCAAGAGACCCAGTACTTC
CDR3aa: CASSPRPGLQETQYF

d_gene: TRBD1
abundance: .
v_gene: TRBV25-1
j_gene: TRBJ1-1
CDR3nt: TGTGCCAGCAGTGAATTTAAGGGGGCGGGAACTGAAGCTTTCTTT
CDR3aa: CASSEFKGAGTEAFF

d_gene: TRBD2
abundance: few
v_gene: TRBV14
j_gene: TRBJ2-1
CDR3nt: TGTGCCAGCAGCCAAGCCCAACCGGGACTAGCGGGAGAAGCTGAGCAGTTCTTC
CDR3aa: CASSQAQPGLAGEAEQFF

d_gene: TRBD1
abundance: .
v_gene: TRBV9
j_gene: TRBJ1-2
CDR3nt: TGTGCCAGCAGCGTAGCGGGACAGCTATACTATGGCTACACCTTC
CDR3aa: CASSVAGQLYYGYTF

d_gene: TRBD1
abundance: few
v_gene: TRBV2
j_gene: TRBJ1-2
CDR3nt: TGTGCCAGCGGACGACAGGGGCTTTCAGGAGGCTACACCTTC
CDR3aa: CASGRQGLSGGYTF

d_gene: .
abundance: few
v_gene: TRBV5-1
j_gene: TRBJ2-3
CDR3nt: TGCGCCAGCAGCCTCGACAATACGCAGTATTTT
CDR3aa: CASSLDNTQYF

d_gene: .
abundance: .
v_gene: TRBV4-1
j_gene: TRBJ1-4
CDR3nt: TGCGCCAGCAGCCAAGATTTCAGTGCCCAGGGAAAACTGTTTTTT
CDR3aa: CASSQDFSAQGKLFF

d_gene: .
abundance: few
v_gene: TRBV25-1
j_gene: TRBJ2-2
CDR3nt: TGTGCCAGCAGTGAATTGGGGCAGGAGAAGAACACCGGGGAGCTGTTTTTT
CDR3aa: CASSELGQEKNTGELFF

d_gene: TRBD2
abundance: .
v_gene: TRBV2
j_gene: TRBJ2-7
CDR3nt: TGTGCCAGCAGTCCGGGACTAGCGGGGGTTGGCGAGCAGTACTTC
CDR3aa: CASSPGLAGVGEQYF

d_gene: .
abundance: .
v_gene: TRBV28
j_gene: TRBJ2-7
CDR3nt: TGTGCCAGCAGTATACAGGAGCCCTACGAGCAGTACTTC
CDR3aa: CASSIQEPYEQYF